The clone carrying this T cell receptor (beta chain) has only a few counts. Its specificity is unknown. The sample originates from a study of graft-versus-host responses after intestinal transplantation. Study in general: Transplantation in recipients was multivisceral, liver-intestinal, or isolated intestinal. Induction using anti-thymocyte globulin, followed by tacrolimus and steroids for roughly 3 years, was given to all recipients. General study results and limits: An association linked early post-transplant HvG declines with peak circulating GvH clone levels.

Intraepithelial and lamina propria lymphocytes were released after the graft tissue was processed. Data came from immunoSEQ multiplex PCR; TCRdb stores just in-frame clones and leaves some out. The table includes about 14,000 clones, 74% detected once. The sequence came from a human patient who received an intestinal transplant, so some T cells may come from the graft donor. The starting material was ileum tissue, obtained 16 days after intestinal transplant.

CDR3 in amino acids: CASRRGQADGYTF. The CDR3 bases are TGTGCCAGCAGGAGAGGACAGGCGGATGGCTACACCTTC. The J gene is TRBJ1-2, the V gene TRBV6-1; 7 bases align to TRBD1. CDR1 MNHNS and CDR2 SASEGT come from the germline V gene. V trimming: 6 bases; J trimming: 6 bases; junction bases outside the gene matches: 7. There are 13 residues in the CDR3.